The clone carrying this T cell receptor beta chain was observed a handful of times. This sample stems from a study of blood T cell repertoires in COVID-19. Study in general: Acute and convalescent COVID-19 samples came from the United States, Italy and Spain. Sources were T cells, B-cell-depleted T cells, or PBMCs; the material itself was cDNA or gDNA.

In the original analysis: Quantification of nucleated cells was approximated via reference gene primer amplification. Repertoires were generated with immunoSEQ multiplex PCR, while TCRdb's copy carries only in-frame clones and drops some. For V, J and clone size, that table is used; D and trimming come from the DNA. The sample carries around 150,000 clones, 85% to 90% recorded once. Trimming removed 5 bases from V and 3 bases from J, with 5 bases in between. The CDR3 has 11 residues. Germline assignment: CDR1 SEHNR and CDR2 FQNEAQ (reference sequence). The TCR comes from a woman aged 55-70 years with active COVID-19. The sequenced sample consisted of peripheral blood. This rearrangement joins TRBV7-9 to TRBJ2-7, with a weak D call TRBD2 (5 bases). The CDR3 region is CASSRDYEQYF. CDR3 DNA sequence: TGTGCCAGCAGCCGGGACTACGAGCAGTACTTC.